A selection of T cell receptor beta chains follows, all from one sample in a study of blood T cell repertoires in COVID-19. Sequencing was performed with immunoSEQ multiplex PCR; in TCRdb, only in-frame clones are kept and a portion is missing. The sample yields about 30,000 clones, approximately 91% seen once. The specimen sequenced was peripheral blood. All receptors come from a human donor with active COVID-19. The donor label of this sample is uncertain. The CDR3 runs from the conserved cysteine through the conserved F or W. A D gene is named only where the DNA matches it firmly. The size of a clone is reported for some rows only, either as once, few or many, or as a class for expanded clones.

D gene: .
clone size: .
J gene: TRBJ1-1
V gene: TRBV14
CDR3 protein: CASSQGSEAFF
CDR3 DNA: TGTGCCAGCAGCCAAGGGAGCGAAGCTTTCTTT

D gene: .
clone size: .
J gene: TRBJ2-5
V gene: TRBV7-3
CDR3 protein: CASSLSGAGETQYF
CDR3 DNA: TGTGCCAGCAGCTTAAGCGGGGCAGGGGAGACCCAGTACTTC

D gene: .
clone size: .
J gene: TRBJ2-7
V gene: TRBV10-2
CDR3 protein: CASSGRGYEQYF
CDR3 DNA: TGCGCCAGCAGTGGCAGAGGGTACGAGCAGTACTTC

D gene: TRBD1
clone size: once
J gene: TRBJ2-7
V gene: TRBV4-2
CDR3 protein: CASSQGLGQGLYEQYF
CDR3 DNA: TGTGCCAGCAGCCAAGGGTTGGGACAGGGGCTTTACGAGCAGTACTTC

D gene: .
clone size: .
J gene: TRBJ1-5
V gene: TRBV19
CDR3 protein: CASSIRTEPQHF
CDR3 DNA: TGTGCCAGTAGTATTAGAACTGAGCCCCAGCATTTT

D gene: .
clone size: .
J gene: TRBJ2-3
V gene: TRBV5-1
CDR3 protein: CASTTASTDTQYF
CDR3 DNA: TGCGCCAGCACGACAGCTAGCACAGATACGCAGTATTTT

D gene: TRBD2
clone size: .
J gene: TRBJ2-7
V gene: TRBV24-1
CDR3 protein: CATSESTGTSGPYEQYF
CDR3 DNA: TGTGCCACCAGTGAAAGTACCGGGACTAGCGGCCCCTACGAGCAGTACTTC

D gene: TRBD1
clone size: .
J gene: TRBJ1-2
V gene: TRBV6-5
CDR3 protein: CASSLNTGGYGYTF
CDR3 DNA: TGTGCCAGCAGTTTGAATACAGGGGGCTATGGCTACACCTTC

D gene: .
clone size: medium-sized
J gene: TRBJ1-5
V gene: TRBV6-1
CDR3 protein: CASSDGGGNQPQHF
CDR3 DNA: TGTGCCAGCAGTGACGGGGGGGGCAATCAGCCCCAGCATTTT

D gene: TRBD2
clone size: .
J gene: TRBJ2-3
V gene: TRBV4-1
CDR3 protein: CASPRTRRSTDTQYF
CDR3 DNA: TGCGCCAGCCCCCGGACTAGACGTAGCACAGATACGCAGTATTTT

D gene: .
clone size: once
J gene: TRBJ1-5
V gene: TRBV4-1
CDR3 protein: CASSHTGGLNQPQHF
CDR3 DNA: TGCGCCAGCAGCCATACGGGGGGCCTCAATCAGCCCCAGCATTTT

D gene: .
clone size: .
J gene: TRBJ1-2
V gene: TRBV7-9
CDR3 protein: CASSLTEGPYGYTF
CDR3 DNA: TGTGCCAGCAGCTTAACGGAGGGCCCCTATGGCTACACCTTC

D gene: TRBD1
clone size: .
J gene: TRBJ2-1
V gene: TRBV3-1/TRBV3-2
CDR3 protein: CASSLRGLNEQFF
CDR3 DNA: TGTGCCAGCAGCCTCAGGGGGCTGAATGAGCAGTTCTTC

D gene: .
clone size: once
J gene: TRBJ1-2
V gene: TRBV27
CDR3 protein: CASSLASANYGYTF
CDR3 DNA: TGTGCCAGCAGTTTAGCCTCGGCTAACTATGGCTACACCTTC

D gene: TRBD1
clone size: .
J gene: TRBJ2-2
V gene: TRBV3-1/TRBV3-2
CDR3 protein: CASSSGQGGHTGELFF
CDR3 DNA: TGTGCCAGCAGCTCAGGACAGGGGGGGCACACCGGGGAGCTGTTTTTT

D gene: .
clone size: .
J gene: TRBJ1-1
V gene: TRBV2
CDR3 protein: CASGTSLSNTEAFF
CDR3 DNA: TGTGCCAGCGGTACCTCTCTTAGCAACACTGAAGCTTTCTTT

D gene: .
clone size: .
J gene: TRBJ2-3
V gene: TRBV6-5
CDR3 protein: CASSFKPFSDTQYF
CDR3 DNA: TGTGCCAGCAGTTTCAAGCCCTTTTCAGATACGCAGTATTTT

D gene: TRBD1
clone size: .
J gene: TRBJ2-7
V gene: TRBV25-1
CDR3 protein: CASSSGTGLREQYF
CDR3 DNA: TGTGCCAGCAGTTCCGGGACAGGGCTGAGGGAGCAGTACTTC

D gene: TRBD2
clone size: .
J gene: TRBJ2-1
V gene: TRBV9
CDR3 protein: CASSVAQRGDNGEQFF
CDR3 DNA: TGTGCCAGCAGCGTAGCCCAGCGGGGGGATAACGGTGAGCAGTTCTTC

D gene: TRBD2
clone size: .
J gene: TRBJ2-2
V gene: TRBV7-3
CDR3 protein: CASSLASGRMAGELFF
CDR3 DNA: TGTGCCAGCAGCTTAGCTAGCGGGAGAATGGCCGGGGAGCTGTTTTTT

D gene: TRBD1
clone size: .
J gene: TRBJ2-3
V gene: TRBV6-1
CDR3 protein: CASSEQSSGTASTDTQYF
CDR3 DNA: TGTGCCAGCAGTGAACAGTCGTCCGGGACAGCAAGCACAGATACGCAGTATTTT

D gene: TRBD1
clone size: .
J gene: TRBJ2-7
V gene: TRBV2
CDR3 protein: CASNSQGVDEQYF
CDR3 DNA: TGTGCCAGCAACTCACAGGGGGTGGACGAGCAGTACTTC

D gene: .
clone size: .
J gene: TRBJ2-5
V gene: TRBV7-9
CDR3 protein: CASSLVLETQYF
CDR3 DNA: TGTGCCAGCAGCTTAGTTCTTGAGACCCAGTACTTC

D gene: .
clone size: .
J gene: TRBJ2-3
V gene: TRBV29-1
CDR3 protein: CSVAPRKKSTDTQYF
CDR3 DNA: TGCAGCGTTGCTCCGCGGAAGAAAAGCACAGATACGCAGTATTTT

D gene: TRBD1
clone size: .
J gene: TRBJ2-7
V gene: TRBV27
CDR3 protein: CASSWTGGPFEQYF
CDR3 DNA: TGTGCCAGCAGCTGGACAGGGGGACCCTTCGAGCAGTACTTC

D gene: TRBD2
clone size: .
J gene: TRBJ2-3
V gene: TRBV2
CDR3 protein: CASSVSGGASTDTQYF
CDR3 DNA: TGTGCCAGCAGCGTTAGCGGGGGGGCTAGCACAGATACGCAGTATTTT

D gene: TRBD1
clone size: .
J gene: TRBJ1-2
V gene: TRBV3-1/TRBV3-2
CDR3 protein: CASSHIRDRPYGYTF
CDR3 DNA: TGTGCCAGCAGCCATATTAGGGACAGACCTTATGGCTACACCTTC

D gene: .
clone size: .
J gene: TRBJ2-3
V gene: TRBV12-2
CDR3 protein: CASRPISGLAGGADTQYF
CDR3 DNA: TGTGCAAGTCGCCCTATCAGCGGACTAGCGGGAGGCGCAGATACGCAGTATTTT

D gene: .
clone size: .
J gene: TRBJ2-3
V gene: TRBV3-1/TRBV3-2
CDR3 protein: CASSRTSPSNTDTQYF
CDR3 DNA: TGTGCCAGCAGCCGCACTAGCCCCTCGAACACAGATACGCAGTATTTT

D gene: .
clone size: .
J gene: TRBJ2-7
V gene: TRBV19
CDR3 protein: CASSTGTARSYEQYF
CDR3 DNA: TGTGCCAGTAGTACGGGGACTGCGCGCTCCTACGAGCAGTACTTC

D gene: TRBD2
clone size: once
J gene: TRBJ2-7
V gene: TRBV28
CDR3 protein: CASSSGTSGRRGYEQYF
CDR3 DNA: TGTGCCAGCAGTTCCGGGACTAGCGGGAGACGGGGTTACGAGCAGTACTTC

D gene: .
clone size: once
J gene: TRBJ2-5
V gene: TRBV24-1
CDR3 protein: CATSDFDTETQYF
CDR3 DNA: TGTGCCACCAGTGATTTCGACACAGAGACCCAGTACTTC

D gene: TRBD2
clone size: .
J gene: TRBJ2-3
V gene: TRBV19
CDR3 protein: CASSMAGQGLQRETGTQYF
CDR3 DNA: TGTGCCAGTAGTATGGCCGGGCAAGGGTTACAGCGGGAGACGGGTACGCAGTATTTT

D gene: TRBD1
clone size: .
J gene: TRBJ2-5
V gene: TRBV5-1
CDR3 protein: CASSPGTVQETQYF
CDR3 DNA: TGCGCCAGCAGCCCCGGGACAGTTCAAGAGACCCAGTACTTC

D gene: .
clone size: .
J gene: TRBJ2-7
V gene: TRBV27
CDR3 protein: CASSSPSRGEQYF
CDR3 DNA: TGTGCCAGCAGTTCTCCCTCTCGGGGCGAGCAGTACTTC

D gene: TRBD1
clone size: .
J gene: TRBJ2-3
V gene: TRBV6-2/TRBV6-3
CDR3 protein: CASSDRTGPTDTQYF
CDR3 DNA: TGTGCCAGCAGTGACCGGACAGGGCCCACAGATACGCAGTATTTT

D gene: TRBD2
clone size: few
J gene: TRBJ2-1
V gene: TRBV7-8
CDR3 protein: CASSLGQLAGVEQFF
CDR3 DNA: TGTGCCAGCAGCTTAGGTCAACTAGCGGGAGTTGAGCAGTTCTTC

D gene: TRBD2
clone size: .
J gene: TRBJ2-7
V gene: TRBV5-1
CDR3 protein: CASSSAGGQYEQYF
CDR3 DNA: TGCGCCAGCAGCTCAGCGGGGGGGCAGTACGAGCAGTACTTC

D gene: .
clone size: .
J gene: TRBJ2-5
V gene: TRBV7-2
CDR3 protein: CASSLTSGGETQYF
CDR3 DNA: TGTGCCAGCAGCTTGACTAGTGGGGGGGAGACCCAGTACTTC

D gene: .
clone size: .
J gene: TRBJ1-5
V gene: TRBV10-3
CDR3 protein: CAINDNTSNQPQHF
CDR3 DNA: TGTGCCATCAACGACAACACGAGCAATCAGCCCCAGCATTTT